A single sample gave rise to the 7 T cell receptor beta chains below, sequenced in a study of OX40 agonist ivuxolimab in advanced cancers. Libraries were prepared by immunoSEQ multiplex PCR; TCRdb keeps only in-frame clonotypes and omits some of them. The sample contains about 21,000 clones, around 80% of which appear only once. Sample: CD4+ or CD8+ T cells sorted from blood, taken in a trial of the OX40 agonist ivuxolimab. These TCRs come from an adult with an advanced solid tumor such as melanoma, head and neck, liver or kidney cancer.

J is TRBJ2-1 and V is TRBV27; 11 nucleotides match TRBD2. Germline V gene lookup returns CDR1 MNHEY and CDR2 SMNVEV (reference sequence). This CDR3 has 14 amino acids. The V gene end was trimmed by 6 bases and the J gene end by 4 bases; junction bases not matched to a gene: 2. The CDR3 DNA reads TGTGCCAGCAGCGGGACTAGCGGATACAATGAGCAGTTCTTC. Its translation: CASSGTSGYNEQFF.

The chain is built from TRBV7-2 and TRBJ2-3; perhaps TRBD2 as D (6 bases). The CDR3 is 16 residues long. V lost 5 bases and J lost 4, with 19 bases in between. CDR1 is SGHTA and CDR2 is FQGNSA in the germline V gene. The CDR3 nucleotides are TGTGCCAGCAGCCCTCTGGGGGGTCGTAGCCCAGATACGCAGTATTTT. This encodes CASSPLGGRSPDTQYF.

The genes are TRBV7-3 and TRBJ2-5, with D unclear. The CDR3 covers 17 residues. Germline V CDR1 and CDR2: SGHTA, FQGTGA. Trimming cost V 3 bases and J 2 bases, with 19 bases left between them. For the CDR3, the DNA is TGTGCCAGCAGCTTCCAGAGTAGGACCAGAGGACAAGAGACCCAGTACTTC. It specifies CASSFQSRTRGQETQYF.

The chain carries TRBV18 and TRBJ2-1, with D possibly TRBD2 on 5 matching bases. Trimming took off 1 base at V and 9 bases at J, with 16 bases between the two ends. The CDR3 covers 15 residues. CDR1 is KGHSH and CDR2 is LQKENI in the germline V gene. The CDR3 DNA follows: TGTGCCAGCTCACCACGAGGGATGGGCACGGGTGAGCAGTTCTTC. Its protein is CASSPRGMGTGEQFF.

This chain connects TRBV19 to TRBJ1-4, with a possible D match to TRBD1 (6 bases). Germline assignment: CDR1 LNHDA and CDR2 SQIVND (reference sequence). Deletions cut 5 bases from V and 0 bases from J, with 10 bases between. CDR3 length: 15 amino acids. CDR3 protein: CASSPTGTTNEKLFF. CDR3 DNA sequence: TGTGCCAGTAGTCCGACAGGAACAACTAATGAAAAACTGTTTTTT. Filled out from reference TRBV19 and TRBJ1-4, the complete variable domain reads DGGITQSPKYLFRKEGQNVTLSCEQNLNHDAMYWYRQDPGQGLRLIYYSQIVNDFQKGDIAEGYSVSREKKESFPLTVTSAQKNPTAFYLCASSPTGTTNEKLFFGSGTQLSVL.

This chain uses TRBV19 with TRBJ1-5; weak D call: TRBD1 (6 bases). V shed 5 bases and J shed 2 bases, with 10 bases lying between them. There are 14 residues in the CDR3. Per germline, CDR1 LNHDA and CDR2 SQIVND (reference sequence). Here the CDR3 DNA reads TGTGCCAGTAGTGTACAGGGTGGCAATCAGCCCCAGCATTTT. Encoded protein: CASSVQGGNQPQHF.

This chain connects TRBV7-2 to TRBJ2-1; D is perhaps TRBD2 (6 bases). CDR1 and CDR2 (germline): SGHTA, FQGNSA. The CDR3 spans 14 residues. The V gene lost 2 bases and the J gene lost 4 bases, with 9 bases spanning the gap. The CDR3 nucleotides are TGTGCCAGCAGCTTACCAGGAGGGTACAATGAGCAGTTCTTC. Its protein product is CASSLPGGYNEQFF.